Each of the 28 T cell receptor beta chains below was sequenced from the same sample in a study of blood T cells in healthy people across ages. The authors ran a second PCR of about 6 to 12 cycles using a sample-barcoded 5' primer and a J-beta primer mix. A single record per CDR3 protein comes from TCRdb applying MiXCR to the 5' RACE reads. This sample carries some 710,000 distinct CDR3 sequences, approximately 21% of them seen once, and the ten largest clones take approximately 20%. The specimen was blood. The source is a man aged 70-80 years in good health.

This clonotype has only a few counts. The chain combines TRBV12-3 or TRBV12-4 with TRBJ2-4; perhaps TRBD2 as D (6 bases). The V gene lost 6 bases and the J gene lost 0 bases, with 15 bases spanning the gap. CDR3 size: 16 residues. The CDR3 DNA reads TGTGCCAGCAGCCCCTCCGGGCGGGGAGCCAAAAACATTCAGTACTTC. Its protein is CASSPSGRGAKNIQYF.

The rearrangement uses TRBV20-1 and TRBJ2-1; D is possibly TRBD1 or TRBD2 (7 bases each). The end of the DNA is better explained by TRBJ2-7, so the J call may be wrong. CDR3 length equals 16 residues. Germline CDR1 is DFQATT and CDR2 is SNEGSKA (reference sequence). The CDR3 sequence is CSARDLRGGTAYEQYF. The CDR3 DNA is TGCAGTGCTAGAGATCTTAGGGGGGGGACAGCCTACGAGCAGTACTTC.

The rearrangement uses TRBV3-1 and TRBJ2-5, with 7 bases identical to TRBD2. The J call is uncertain, as TRBJ2-1 better fits the DNA end. The CDR3 runs to 15 residues. Germline CDR1 is LGHDT and CDR2 is YNNKEL (reference sequence). CDR3 DNA: TGTGCCAGCAGCCCAATTTTTGGGGGGGGCAATGAGCAGTTCTTC. Residues: CASSPIFGGGNEQFF.

This clonotype was counted only a few times. V is TRBV20-1 and J is TRBJ2-5, with TRBD2 matching 7 bases. CDR3 length equals 11 residues. CDR1 is DFQATT and CDR2 is SNEGSKA in the germline V gene (reference sequence). The CDR3 DNA sequence: TGCAGCTGGACTAGAGGAGAGACCCAGTACTTC. Its translation is CSWTRGETQYF.

This chain joins TRBV7-3 and TRBJ2-3; D not resolved. V lost 5 bases to trimming and J lost 4 bases, with 13 bases between them. Per the germline V gene, CDR1 is SGHTA and CDR2 is FQGTGA. The CDR3 has 14 amino acids. The CDR3 DNA sequence: TGTGCCAGCAGCCGTAATAATGGGGCAGATACGCAGTATTTT. It translates to CASSRNNGADTQYF.

This clonotype appeared once. This chain joins TRBV7-2 and TRBJ1-3; possibly TRBD1 for D (6 bases). V was trimmed by 3 bases and J by 3 bases, leaving 15 bases between them. The CDR3 is made up of 16 amino acids. CDR1 is SGHTA and CDR2 is FQGNSA in the germline V gene. CDR3 DNA sequence: TGTGCCAGCAGCTTCTCCAGGGGTTCTGGTGGAAACACCATATATTTT. It codes for CASSFSRGSGGNTIYF.

This clonotype was counted only a few times. The V call is TRBV5-1, the J call TRBJ1-1; TRBD1 might be the D (5 bases). Germline V lookup: CDR1 SGHRS, CDR2 YFSETQ. With 3 bases removed from V and 4 bases from J, the gap between germline ends came to 10 bases. The CDR3 runs 13 residues. This CDR3 is CASSWGGSTEAFF. DNA of the CDR3: TGCGCCAGCAGCTGGGGGGGAAGCACTGAAGCTTTCTTT.

The V call is TRBV7-2, the J call TRBJ1-5, with D possibly being TRBD1 (6 bases). CDR1 SGHTA and CDR2 FQGNSA come from the germline V gene. This CDR3 has 16 residues. With 5 bases removed from V and 0 bases from J, the gap between germline ends came to 14 bases. The CDR3: CASSTGGPGSNQPQHF. The CDR3 DNA reads as TGTGCCAGCAGCACCGGGGGCCCTGGTAGCAATCAGCCCCAGCATTTT.

The genes are TRBV29-1 and TRBJ2-3; a possible D gene is TRBD1 (6 bases). V lost 4 bases and J 3 bases, leaving 14 bases between the germline ends. CDR3 length: 14 residues. Germline V gives CDR1 SQVTM, CDR2 ANQGSEA. CDR3 sequence: CSVGGTRRTDTQYF. Here the CDR3 DNA reads TGCAGCGTTGGAGGGACACGCCGGACAGATACGCAGTATTTT.

This chain joins TRBV6-6 and TRBJ2-3, with TRBD2 identical over 12 bases. The germline V gene encodes CDR1 MNHNY and CDR2 SVGAGI (reference sequence). The CDR3 totals 16 residues. Trimming cost V 7 bases and J 4 bases; bases outside gene matches: 9. The CDR3 DNA reads as TGTGCCAGCACCAGGACTAGCGGGGTGGGCCCAGATACGCAGTATTTT. It yields the protein CASTRTSGVGPDTQYF.

This clonotype has only a few counts. The V gene is TRBV2, the J gene TRBJ1-1, with D possibly TRBD1 on 5 matching bases. CDR1 and CDR2 from the germline V gene are SNHLY and FYNNEI. The CDR3 extends over 16 amino acids. With 2 bases removed from V and 0 bases from J, the gap between germline ends came to 13 bases. In DNA form, the CDR3 reads TGTGCCAGCAGTGAAAGAGGGGACGGGATGAACACTGAAGCTTTCTTT. Protein sequence: CASSERGDGMNTEAFF.

The CDR3 here is CASSQDATSGGSRETQYF. In DNA form, the CDR3 reads TGCGCCAGCAGCCAAGATGCTACTAGCGGGGGGTCGAGGGAGACCCAGTACTTC. The chain has TRBV4-1 and TRBJ2-5; 12 bases are shared with TRBD2. CDR3 length: 18 residues. V trimming: 0 bases; J trimming: 5 bases; junction bases outside the gene matches: 10. Germline CDR1 reads MGHRA; CDR2 reads YSYEKL.

There are a few counts of this clonotype. The chain has TRBV7-2 and TRBJ1-4; D unresolved. The CDR3 is 16 amino acids. Trimming removed 2 bases at V and 8 bases at J, with 18 bases between. Germline-derived CDR1 and CDR2 are SGHTA and FQGNSA. CDR3 DNA sequence: TGTGCCAGCAGCTTACAGGCGACTACCCCTTACGAAAAACTGTTTTTT. Protein product: CASSLQATTPYEKLFF.

Regarding this clonotype: No conserved phenylalanine or tryptophan is present at the end of the CDR3, so a read error is the likely explanation. This chain uses TRBV19 with TRBJ2-5, with D perhaps TRBD1 or TRBD2 (5 bases each). Near its end, the DNA agrees better with TRBJ2-1, so the J call may be wrong. In germline, CDR1 is LNHDA, CDR2 SQIVND (reference sequence). CDR3 length: 12 amino acids. CDR3 nucleotides: TGTGCCAGTAGTATAGGGGGGAATGAGCAGTTCCTC. Residues: CASSIGGNEQFL.

J is TRBJ2-2 and V is TRBV5-1; 8 nucleotides line up with TRBD1. Trimming removed 7 bases from V and 2 bases from J; junction bases left unmatched: 4. CDR3 length: 14 amino acids. CDR1 is SGHRS and CDR2 is YFSETQ in the germline V gene. In nucleotides, the CDR3 is TGCGCCAGCGAGACAGGGGATAACACCGGGGAGCTGTTTTTT. The encoded protein is CASETGDNTGELFF.

This clonotype has ten or more counts. The chain has TRBV29-1 and TRBJ1-4; TRBD1 might be the D (5 bases). CDR3 length: 14 residues. Germline assignment: CDR1 SQVTM and CDR2 ANQGSEA. Between the trimmed V and J ends, which lost 6 bases and 1 base, there was a span of 12 bases. CDR3 region: CSVSVGGTNEKLFF. In DNA form, the CDR3 reads TGCAGCGTCTCTGTGGGGGGAACTAATGAAAAACTGTTTTTT. The whole variable domain, remainder taken from reference TRBV29-1 and TRBJ1-4, is SAVISQKPSRDICQRGTSLTIQCQVDSQVTMMFWYRQQPGQSLTLIATANQGSEATYESGFVIDKFPISRPNLTFSTLTVSNMSPEDSSIYLCSVSVGGTNEKLFFGSGTQLSVL.

The chain uses TRBV20-1 and TRBJ2-5; D unresolved. V lost 3 bases, J lost 4 bases, and 12 bases lay in between. The CDR3 spans 13 residues. Germline CDR1 is DFQATT and CDR2 is SNEGSKA (reference sequence). The CDR3 here is CSARTNLRETQYF. Written as DNA, the CDR3 is TGCAGTGCTAGGACAAATTTGAGAGAGACCCAGTACTTC.

This clonotype was observed at least ten times. This chain uses TRBV5-1 with TRBJ2-1; the match to TRBD1 covers 8 bases. Germline V gives CDR1 SGHRS, CDR2 YFSETQ. Losses at the gene ends were 2 bases for V and 8 bases for J; bases not matched to a gene: 3. CDR3 length: 13 amino acids. CDR3 bases: TGCGCCAGCAGCTTCCGGACAGGGTATGAGCAGTTCTTC. Amino acids: CASSFRTGYEQFF.

This clonotype has at least ten counts. This chain uses TRBV6-6 with TRBJ2-4, with D hard to call. CDR3 length: 15 amino acids. Trimming left V 4 bases short and J 4 bases short, with 14 bases between. Germline V gene sequence: CDR1 MNHNY, CDR2 SVGAGI (reference sequence). CDR3 loop: CASSFSSGQKNIQYF. In nucleotides, the CDR3 is TGTGCCAGCAGTTTTAGCAGTGGGCAGAAAAACATTCAGTACTTC.

This clonotype was counted between two and nine times. In DNA form, the CDR3 reads TGCAGTCAACAGGCTCCTTGGGGCTACACCTTC. Its protein is CSQQAPWGYTF. The V call is TRBV20-1, the J call TRBJ1-2; TRBD1 might be the D (5 bases). V was shortened by 8 bases and J by 8 bases, with 15 bases between the two germline ends. Per germline, CDR1 DFQATT and CDR2 SNEGSKA (reference sequence). This CDR3 spans 11 amino acids.

The V gene is TRBV6-2 or TRBV6-3, the J gene TRBJ1-2; 8 bases align to TRBD1. This CDR3 is 15 amino acids long. CDR1 and CDR2 (germline): MNHEY, SVGEGT. Trimming removed 6 bases from V and 4 bases from J; junction bases left unmatched: 10. The CDR3 region is CASRFDRGSGYGYTF. The CDR3 DNA reads TGTGCCAGCAGATTTGACAGGGGATCGGGCTATGGCTACACCTTC.

The chain recombines TRBV29-1 with TRBJ1-1, with D maybe TRBD1 (6 bases). The V gene's germline CDR1 is SQVTM and CDR2 ANQGSEA. The CDR3 sequence is 12 residues long. Trimming left V 7 bases short and J 4 bases short, with 13 bases between. CDR3 sequence (DNA): TGCAGCGAGCAGGGGCCGGGCACTGAAGCTTTCTTT. It is translated as CSEQGPGTEAFF.

A few counts support this clonotype. This chain uses TRBV29-1 with TRBJ2-3, with D tentatively TRBD1 or TRBD2 (7 bases each). Between the trimmed V and J ends, which lost 3 bases and 0 bases, there was a span of 13 bases. This CDR3 is 15 amino acids long. Per the germline V gene, CDR1 is SQVTM and CDR2 is ANQGSEA. This CDR3 is CSVENRGLSTDTQYF. The DNA of the CDR3 is TGCAGCGTTGAGAACAGGGGACTAAGCACAGATACGCAGTATTTT.

The chain joins TRBV20-1 to TRBJ2-1; 10 positions agree with TRBD1. Losses at the gene ends were 4 bases for V and 0 bases for J; bases not matched to a gene: 9. The CDR3 extends over 17 amino acids. Germline-derived CDR1 and CDR2 are DFQATT and SNEGSKA (reference sequence). In DNA form, the CDR3 reads TGCAGTGCTACGGACAGGGGGAGTCTAAGCTCCTACAATGAGCAGTTCTTC. Translated: CSATDRGSLSSYNEQFF.

Ten or more counts support this clonotype. This chain uses TRBV20-1 with TRBJ2-3; possibly TRBD2 for D (5 bases). The CDR3 runs to 15 residues. Per the germline V gene, CDR1 is DFQATT and CDR2 is SNEGSKA (reference sequence). V was pared by 0 bases and J by 11 bases, with 21 bases between. DNA of the CDR3: TGCAGTGCTAGAGATTCGGAGCTCGGTCCAGAGGGGCAGTATTTT. Translated: CSARDSELGPEGQYF.

The CDR3 here is CASSFRRGFLDEQFF. The CDR3 region has the DNA TGTGCCAGCAGTTTCCGGCGGGGTTTTCTGGATGAGCAGTTCTTC. The chain joins TRBV12-3 or TRBV12-4 to TRBJ2-1, with D possibly matching TRBD2 (6 bases). The length of the CDR3 is 15 residues. The V end was cut by 3 bases, the J end by 8 bases, with 17 bases between.

This clonotype was seen a handful of times. The chain employs TRBV25-1 and TRBJ2-3; either TRBD1 or TRBD2 may supply D (5 bases each). The CDR3 is made up of 14 amino acids. V lost 5 bases to trimming and J lost 1 base, with 10 bases between them. Germline lookup yields CDR1 MGHDK and CDR2 SYGVNS. CDR3 DNA: TGTGCCAGCAGTCCTCGGGACGGCACAGATACGCAGTATTTT. Amino acids: CASSPRDGTDTQYF.

V is TRBV5-1 and J is TRBJ1-6, with D unclear. Trimming removed 0 bases from V and 8 bases from J, with 6 bases in between. Germline lookup yields CDR1 SGHRS and CDR2 YFSETQ. CDR3 length: 13 residues. The CDR3 DNA sequence: TGCGCCAGCAGCTTGGCGGCAGATTCACCCCTCCACTTT. Protein sequence: CASSLAADSPLHF.